The 11 T cell receptor beta chains below come from one sample, sequenced in a study of cytomegalovirus exposure and HLA in healthy donors. The PCR had 60 Vbeta and 13 Jbeta primers. Sequencing used immunoSEQ multiplex PCR; TCRdb keeps in-frame clones, though not all of them. This table has over 150,000 clones, approximately 73% appearing once. What was sequenced was PBMCs. Every receptor here comes from a man aged 50-60 years in good health and CMV-seronegative.

This sequence joins TRBV28 and TRBJ1-6; 7 bases fit TRBD1. Trimming took 6 bases from V and 7 from J; bases not matched to a gene: 3. The CDR3 consists of 13 residues. Per the germline V gene, CDR1 is MDHEN and CDR2 is SYDVKM. CDR3 loop: CASRGRGNSPLHF. CDR3 coding DNA: TGTGCCAGCAGGGGCAGGGGGAATTCACCCCTCCACTTT.

J is TRBJ2-5 and V is TRBV19; 7 bases map to TRBD1. Germline trimming cut 4 bases from V and 2 bases from J; bases unmatched to any gene: 4. Per germline, CDR1 LNHDA and CDR2 SQIVND (reference sequence). The CDR3 totals 14 residues. In nucleotides, the CDR3 is TGTGCCAGTAGTACGGGACAGAATCAAGAGACCCAGTACTTC. Translated: CASSTGQNQETQYF.

The rearrangement joins TRBV2 to TRBJ2-4; D might be TRBD1 (6 bases). This CDR3 has 17 amino acids. Per germline, CDR1 SNHLY and CDR2 FYNNEI. V lost 3 bases and J lost 2, with 17 bases in between. As DNA, the CDR3 is TGTGCCAGCAGTGACCCAATTGTCAGGGGACCCAAAAACATTCAGTACTTC. Translated, it gives CASSDPIVRGPKNIQYF.

This chain connects TRBV15 to TRBJ2-2, with D tentatively TRBD2 (6 bases). The CDR3 is 16 amino acids. Trimming took 9 bases from V and 1 from J, leaving 18 bases between them. Germline CDR1 reads LNHNV; CDR2 reads YYDKDF (reference sequence). The CDR3 sequence: CATTPDRRVNTGELFF. CDR3 nucleotide sequence: TGTGCCACAACACCGGATAGGAGGGTGAACACCGGGGAGCTGTTTTTT.

The V and J genes are TRBV11-2 and TRBJ2-1; TRBD2 might be the D (6 bases). The length of the CDR3 is 15 residues. Deletions cut 5 bases from V and 4 bases from J, with 15 bases between. Per germline, CDR1 SGHAT and CDR2 FQNNGV. Here the CDR3 DNA reads TGTGCCAGCAGCCTTCGGACTAACCGATACAATGAGCAGTTCTTC. It translates to CASSLRTNRYNEQFF.

V gene TRBV5-1 combines with J gene TRBJ1-2, with 11 bases aligning to TRBD1. V lost 3 bases, J lost 8 bases, and 6 bases stayed unmatched. From germline, CDR1 is SGHRS and CDR2 YFSETQ. The CDR3 consists of 14 residues. CDR3 nucleotides: TGCGCCAGCAGCTCGGACAGGGGGCAAGGGGGCTACACCTTC. Protein: CASSSDRGQGGYTF. Variable domain in full (rest from reference TRBV5-1 and TRBJ1-2): KAGVTQTPRYLIKTRGQQVTLSCSPISGHRSVSWYQQTPGQGLQFLFEYFSETQRNKGNFPGRFSGRQFSNSRSEMNVSTLELGDSALYLCASSSDRGQGGYTFGSGTRLTVV.

This CDR3 reads CASSRAGQEKNQPQHF. DNA of the CDR3: TGTGCCAGCAGTCGAGCGGGACAGGAAAAAAATCAGCCCCAGCATTTT. The chain couples TRBV28 to TRBJ1-5; 8 bases map to TRBD1. This CDR3 spans 16 amino acids. CDR1 and CDR2 (germline): MDHEN, SYDVKM. V trimming: 5 bases; J trimming: 4 bases; junction bases outside the gene matches: 10.

This clone showed up just a few times. The chain couples TRBV6-5 to TRBJ2-7; maybe TRBD2 (6 bases). Germline CDR1 is MNHEY and CDR2 is SVGAGI. The CDR3 spans 14 residues. Trimming shortened V by 8 bases and J by 1 base, and 15 bases separated the two germline ends. CDR3 DNA: TGTGCCAGCTCCCCAGGAGGGCGATCCTACGAGCAGTACTTC. Its protein product is CASSPGGRSYEQYF.

The J gene is TRBJ1-2, the V gene TRBV2; D is unresolved. CDR3 size: 13 residues. Per germline, CDR1 SNHLY and CDR2 FYNNEI. Trimming pared 6 bases from V and 7 bases from J, leaving 15 bases between. The CDR3 spells CASSKTRMGGYTF. Here the CDR3 DNA reads TGTGCCAGCAGCAAGACGCGGATGGGTGGCTACACCTTC.

J is TRBJ2-7 and V is TRBV7-7, with 8 bases lining up with TRBD1. Trimming took 1 base from V and 5 from J; bases not matched to a gene: 10. The germline gives CDR1 SSHAT, CDR2 FNYEAQ (reference sequence). This CDR3 region has 16 residues. CDR3 residues: CASSLGSGGAENEQYF. DNA of the CDR3: TGTGCCAGCAGCTTAGGATCAGGGGGCGCCGAGAACGAGCAGTACTTC. The whole variable domain, filled in from reference TRBV7-7 and TRBJ2-7, reads GAGVSQSPRYKVTKRGQDVTLRCDPISSHATLYWYQQALGQGPEFLTYFNYEAQPDKSGLPSDRFSAERPEGSISTLTIQRTEQRDSAMYRCASSLGSGGAENEQYFGPGTRLTVT.

This chain links TRBV11-3 with TRBJ1-1, with D uncertain. V was pared by 1 base and J by 3 bases, with 9 bases between. The CDR3 extends over 14 amino acids. Germline CDR1 and CDR2: SGHNT and YENEEA. CDR3 amino acids: CASSLGHGYTEAFF. The DNA for the CDR3 is TGTGCCAGCAGCTTAGGTCACGGGTACACTGAAGCTTTCTTT.